This T cell receptor (beta chain) was captured by sequencing in a study of a mutant IDH1 vaccine in newly diagnosed glioma. About the study: The patients were given eight vaccinations, one each in weeks 1, 3, 5, 7, 11, 15, 19 and 23. Following radiotherapy alone, or alongside temozolomide cycles, vaccination was started after an interval of 4-6 weeks. The earlier regimen, radiotherapy, temozolomide, or both, was most often both.

Profiling relied on immunoSEQ multiplex PCR, and the TCRdb table lists in-frame clones only, not all of them. The sample lists approximately 40,000 clones; about 84% were seen once. A remark on this clone: The antigen is unknown.

The V end lost 3 bases, the J end lost 1 base, and 10 bases lay between the germline ends. Per the germline V gene, CDR1 is GTSNPN and CDR2 is SVGIG (reference sequence). The CDR3 spans 14 residues. Time point indicated: week 5, during vaccination. Vaccination used 300 ug of mutant IDH1 20-mer peptide per dose, with topical imiquimod. Sequenced material: PBMCs, taken from a glioma patient whose treatment included an IDH1 peptide vaccine. The chain employs TRBV30 and TRBJ1-5, with D possibly being TRBD1 (6 bases). This TCR was recovered from a man aged 40-55 years with glioma. The CDR3 sequence: CAWRRGGSNQPQHF. The CDR3 DNA sequence: TGTGCCTGGAGGAGGGGGGGGAGCAATCAGCCCCAGCATTTT.